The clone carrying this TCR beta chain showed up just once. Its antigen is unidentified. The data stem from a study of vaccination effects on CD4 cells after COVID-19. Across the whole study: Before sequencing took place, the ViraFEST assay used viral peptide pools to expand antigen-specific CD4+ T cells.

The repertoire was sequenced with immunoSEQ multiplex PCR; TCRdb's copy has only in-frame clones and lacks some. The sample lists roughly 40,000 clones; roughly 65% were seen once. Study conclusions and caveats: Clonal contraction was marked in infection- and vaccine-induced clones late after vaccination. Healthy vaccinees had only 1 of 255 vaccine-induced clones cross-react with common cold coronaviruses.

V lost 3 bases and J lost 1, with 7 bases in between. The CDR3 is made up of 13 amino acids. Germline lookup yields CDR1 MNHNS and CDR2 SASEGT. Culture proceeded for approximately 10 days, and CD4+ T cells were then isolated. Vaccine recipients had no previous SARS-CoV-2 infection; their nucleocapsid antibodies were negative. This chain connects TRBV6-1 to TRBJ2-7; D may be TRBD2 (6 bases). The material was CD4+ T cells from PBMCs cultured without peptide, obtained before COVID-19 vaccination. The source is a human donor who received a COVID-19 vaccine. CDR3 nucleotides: TGTGCCAGCAGTGAGGGGGGTTCCTACGAGCAGTACTTC. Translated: CASSEGGSYEQYF.